This T cell receptor (beta chain) was captured in a study of blood T cell repertoires in COVID-19. The table came from immunoSEQ multiplex PCR; TCRdb's copy has only in-frame clones and leaves some out. Of around 450,000 clones listed, about 89% were seen once; the top ten hold roughly 4%. Deletions cut 2 bases from V and 4 bases from J, with 12 bases between. The CDR3 is 14 amino acids. CDR1 and CDR2 (germline): SGHRS, YFSETQ. The sample consisted of peripheral blood. The clonotype originates from a woman aged 30 to 39 with acute or convalescent COVID-19. The V and J genes are TRBV5-1 and TRBJ1-2; D gene ambiguous. The CDR3: CASSFEGDSYGYTF. The CDR3 DNA sequence: TGCGCCAGCAGCTTTGAGGGAGACTCCTATGGCTACACCTTC.